This T cell receptor (beta chain) originates from a study of tumor-infiltrating lymphocytes in oesophageal squamous cell carcinoma. MiXCR was run by TCRdb on the PCR reads, yielding one entry per CDR3 protein. The sample yields approximately 10,000 distinct CDR3 sequences, roughly 54% seen once. Worth noting for this clonotype: This is likely a read error, given that the CDR3 carries no conserved phenylalanine or tryptophan at its end.

This clonotype was sampled from a male donor with esophageal squamous cell carcinoma. The specimen sequenced was esophageal tumor tissue.

CDR3 DNA sequence: TGTGCCAGCAGCTTGACTAGGGGAACCTACGAGCAGTACTTG. This translates into CASSLTRGTYEQYL. The V and J genes are TRBV11-2 and TRBJ2-5; D possibly corresponds to TRBD2 (6 bases). Matching the DNA end better, TRBJ2-7 makes the J call doubtful. CDR1 SGHAT and CDR2 FQNNGV come from the germline V gene. The CDR3 has 14 amino acids.